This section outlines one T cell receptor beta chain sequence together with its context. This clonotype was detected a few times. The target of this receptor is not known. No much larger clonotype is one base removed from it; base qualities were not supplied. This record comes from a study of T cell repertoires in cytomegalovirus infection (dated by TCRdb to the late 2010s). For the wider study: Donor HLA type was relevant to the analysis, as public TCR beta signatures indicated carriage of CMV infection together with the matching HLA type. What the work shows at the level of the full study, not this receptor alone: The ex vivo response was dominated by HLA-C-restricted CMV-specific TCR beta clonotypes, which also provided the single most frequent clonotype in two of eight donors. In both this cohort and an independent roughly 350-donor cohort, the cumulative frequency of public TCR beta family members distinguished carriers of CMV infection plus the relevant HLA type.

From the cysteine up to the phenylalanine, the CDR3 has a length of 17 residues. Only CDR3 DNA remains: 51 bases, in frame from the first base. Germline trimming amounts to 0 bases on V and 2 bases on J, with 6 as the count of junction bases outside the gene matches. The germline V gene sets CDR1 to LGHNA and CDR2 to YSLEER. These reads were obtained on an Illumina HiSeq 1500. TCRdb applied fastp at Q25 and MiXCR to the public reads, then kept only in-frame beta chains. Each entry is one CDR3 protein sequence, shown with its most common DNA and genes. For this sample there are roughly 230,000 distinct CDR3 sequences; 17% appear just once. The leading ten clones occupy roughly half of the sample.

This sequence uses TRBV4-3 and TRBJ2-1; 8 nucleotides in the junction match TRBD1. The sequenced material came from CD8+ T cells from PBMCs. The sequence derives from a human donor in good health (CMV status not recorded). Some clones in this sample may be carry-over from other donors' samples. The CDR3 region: CASSQEQGTGTYNEQFF. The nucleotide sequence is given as TGCGCCAGCAGCCAAGAGCAAGGGACAGGTACCTACAATGAGCAGTTCTTC.